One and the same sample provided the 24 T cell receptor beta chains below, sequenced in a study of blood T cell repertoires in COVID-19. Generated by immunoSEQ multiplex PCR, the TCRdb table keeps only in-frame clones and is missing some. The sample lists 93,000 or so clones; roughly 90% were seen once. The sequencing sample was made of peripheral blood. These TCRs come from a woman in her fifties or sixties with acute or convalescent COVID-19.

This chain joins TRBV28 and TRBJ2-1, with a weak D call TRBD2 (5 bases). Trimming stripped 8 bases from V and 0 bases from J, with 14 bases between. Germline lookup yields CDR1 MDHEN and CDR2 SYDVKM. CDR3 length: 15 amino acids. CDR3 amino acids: CASVGMGSSYNEQFF. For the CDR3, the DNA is TGTGCCAGCGTGGGGATGGGGAGCTCCTACAATGAGCAGTTCTTC.

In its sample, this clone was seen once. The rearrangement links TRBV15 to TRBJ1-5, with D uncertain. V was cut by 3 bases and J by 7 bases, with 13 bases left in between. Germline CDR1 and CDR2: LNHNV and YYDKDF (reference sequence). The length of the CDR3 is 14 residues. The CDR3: CATSRSSRGQPQHF. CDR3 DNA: TGTGCCACCAGCAGGTCATCCCGAGGGCAGCCCCAGCATTTT.

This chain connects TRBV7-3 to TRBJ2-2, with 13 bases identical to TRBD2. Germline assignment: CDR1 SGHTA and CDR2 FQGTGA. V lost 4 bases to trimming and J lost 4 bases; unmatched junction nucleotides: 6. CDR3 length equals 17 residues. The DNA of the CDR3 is TGTGCCAGCAGCTCCCGACTAGCGGGAGGCCTCACCGGGGAGCTGTTTTTT. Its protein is CASSSRLAGGLTGELFF.

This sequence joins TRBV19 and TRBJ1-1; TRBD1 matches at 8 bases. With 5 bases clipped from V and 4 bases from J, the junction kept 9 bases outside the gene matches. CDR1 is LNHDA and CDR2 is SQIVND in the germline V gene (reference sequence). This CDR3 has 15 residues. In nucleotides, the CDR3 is TGTGCCAGTAGTCTCCAATGGACAGGGCGCACTGAAGCTTTCTTT. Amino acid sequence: CASSLQWTGRTEAFF.

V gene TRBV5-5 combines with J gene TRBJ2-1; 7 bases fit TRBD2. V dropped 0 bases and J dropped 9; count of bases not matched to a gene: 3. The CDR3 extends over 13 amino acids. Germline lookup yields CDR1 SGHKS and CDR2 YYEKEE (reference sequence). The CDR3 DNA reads TGTGCCAGCAGCTTGGGGGACTATGGTGAGCAGTTCTTC. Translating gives CASSLGDYGEQFF.

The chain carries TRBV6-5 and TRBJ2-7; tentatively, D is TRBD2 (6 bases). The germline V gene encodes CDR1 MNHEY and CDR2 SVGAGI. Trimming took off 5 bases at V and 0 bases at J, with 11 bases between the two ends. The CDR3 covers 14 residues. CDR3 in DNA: TGTGCCAGCAGTCCGGGGACTTACTCCTACGAGCAGTACTTC. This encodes CASSPGTYSYEQYF.

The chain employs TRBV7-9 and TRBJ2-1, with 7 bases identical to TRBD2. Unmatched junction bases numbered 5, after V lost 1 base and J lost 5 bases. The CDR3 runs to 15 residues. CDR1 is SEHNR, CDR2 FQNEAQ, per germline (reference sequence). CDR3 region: CASSLGGLGDNEQFF. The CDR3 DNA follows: TGTGCCAGCAGCTTAGGCGGACTAGGTGACAATGAGCAGTTCTTC.

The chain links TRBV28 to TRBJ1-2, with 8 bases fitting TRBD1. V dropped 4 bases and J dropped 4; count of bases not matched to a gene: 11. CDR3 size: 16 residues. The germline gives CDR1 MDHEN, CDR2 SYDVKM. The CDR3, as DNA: TGTGCCAGCAGTTCCTATGACAGGGGCGGACCCTATGGCTACACCTTC. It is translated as CASSSYDRGGPYGYTF.

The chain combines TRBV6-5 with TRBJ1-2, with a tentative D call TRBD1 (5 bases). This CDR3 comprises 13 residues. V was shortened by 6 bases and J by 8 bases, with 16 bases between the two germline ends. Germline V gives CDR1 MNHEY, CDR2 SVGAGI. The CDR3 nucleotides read TGTGCCAGCAGCCTTTTAGGCGGGGGGGGCTACACCTTC. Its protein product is CASSLLGGGGYTF.

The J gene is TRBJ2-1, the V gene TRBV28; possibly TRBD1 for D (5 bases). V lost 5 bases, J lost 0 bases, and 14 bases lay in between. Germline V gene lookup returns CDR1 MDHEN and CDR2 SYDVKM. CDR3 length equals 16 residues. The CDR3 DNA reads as TGTGCCAGCAGTCCTCAGGGCTCCGTCTCCTACAATGAGCAGTTCTTC. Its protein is CASSPQGSVSYNEQFF.

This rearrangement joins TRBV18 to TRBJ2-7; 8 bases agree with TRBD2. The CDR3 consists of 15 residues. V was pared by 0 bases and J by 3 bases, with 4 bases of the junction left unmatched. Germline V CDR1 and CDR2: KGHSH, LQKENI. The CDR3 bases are TGTGCCAGCTCACCACCCACTAGCGGAGGCTACGAGCAGTACTTC. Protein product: CASSPPTSGGYEQYF.

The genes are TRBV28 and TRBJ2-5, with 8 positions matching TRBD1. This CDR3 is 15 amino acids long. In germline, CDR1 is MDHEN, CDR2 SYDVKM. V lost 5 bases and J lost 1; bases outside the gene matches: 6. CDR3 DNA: TGTGCCAGCAGTGCCCAGGGGACAGGCCAAGAGACCCAGTACTTC. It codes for CASSAQGTGQETQYF.

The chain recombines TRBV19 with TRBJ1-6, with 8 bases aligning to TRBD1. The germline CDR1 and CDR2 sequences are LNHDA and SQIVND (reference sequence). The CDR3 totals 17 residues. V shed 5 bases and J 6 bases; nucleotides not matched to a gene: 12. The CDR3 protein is CASSPSIGQGLNSPLHF. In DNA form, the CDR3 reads TGTGCCAGTAGTCCCTCAATCGGACAGGGCCTTAATTCACCCCTCCACTTT.

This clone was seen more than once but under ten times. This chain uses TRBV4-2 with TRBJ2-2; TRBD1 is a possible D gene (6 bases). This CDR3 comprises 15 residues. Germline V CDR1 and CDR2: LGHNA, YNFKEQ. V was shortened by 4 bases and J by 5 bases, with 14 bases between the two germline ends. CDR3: CASSREPGETGELFF. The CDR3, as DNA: TGTGCCAGCAGCCGCGAGCCAGGGGAAACCGGGGAGCTGTTTTTT.

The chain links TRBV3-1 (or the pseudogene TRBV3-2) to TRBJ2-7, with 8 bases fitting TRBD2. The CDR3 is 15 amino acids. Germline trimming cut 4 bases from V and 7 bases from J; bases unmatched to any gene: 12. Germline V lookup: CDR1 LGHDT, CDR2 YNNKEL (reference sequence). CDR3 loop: CASSRTTGTRVEQYF. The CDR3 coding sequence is TGTGCCAGCAGCCGTACTACCGGGACTAGAGTGGAGCAGTACTTC.

The chain's CDR3 is CAWSLGPYEQYF. The DNA of the CDR3 is TGTGCCTGGAGTCTGGGCCCCTACGAGCAGTACTTC. The chain has TRBV30 and TRBJ2-7; no reliable D call. V lost 2 bases and J 2 bases, leaving 7 bases between the germline ends. The CDR3 is 12 amino acids. In germline, CDR1 is GTSNPN, CDR2 SVGIG (reference sequence). The entire variable domain, with the rest obtained from reference TRBV30 and TRBJ2-7, is as follows: SQTIHQWPATLVQPVGSPLSLECTVEGTSNPNLYWYRQAAGRGLQLLFYSVGIGQISSEVPQNLSASRPQDRQFILSSKKLLLSDSGFYLCAWSLGPYEQYFGPGTRLTVT.

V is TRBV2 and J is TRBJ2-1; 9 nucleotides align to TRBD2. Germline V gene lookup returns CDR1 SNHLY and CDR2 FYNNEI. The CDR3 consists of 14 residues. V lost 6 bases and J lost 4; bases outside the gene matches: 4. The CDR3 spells CASRLAGKYNEQFF. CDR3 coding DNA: TGTGCCAGCAGGCTAGCGGGAAAATACAATGAGCAGTTCTTC.

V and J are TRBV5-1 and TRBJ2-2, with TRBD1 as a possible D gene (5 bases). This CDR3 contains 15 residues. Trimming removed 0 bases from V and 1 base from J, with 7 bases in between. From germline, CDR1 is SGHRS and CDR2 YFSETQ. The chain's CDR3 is CASSLAGKNTGELFF. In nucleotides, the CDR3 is TGCGCCAGCAGCTTGGCAGGGAAGAACACCGGGGAGCTGTTTTTT.

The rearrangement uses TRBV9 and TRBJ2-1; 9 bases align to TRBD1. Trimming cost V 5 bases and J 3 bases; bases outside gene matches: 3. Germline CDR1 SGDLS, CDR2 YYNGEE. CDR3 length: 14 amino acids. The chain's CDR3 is CASSRTGDYNEQFF. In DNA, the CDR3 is TGTGCCAGCAGTAGGACAGGGGACTACAATGAGCAGTTCTTC.

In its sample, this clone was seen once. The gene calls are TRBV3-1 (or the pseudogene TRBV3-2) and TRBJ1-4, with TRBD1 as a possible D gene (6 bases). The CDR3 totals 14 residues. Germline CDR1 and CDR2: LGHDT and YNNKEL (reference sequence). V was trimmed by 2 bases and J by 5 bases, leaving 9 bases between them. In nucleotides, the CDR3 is TGTGCCAGCAGCCAAAGCGGACAGAATGAAAAACTGTTTTTT. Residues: CASSQSGQNEKLFF.

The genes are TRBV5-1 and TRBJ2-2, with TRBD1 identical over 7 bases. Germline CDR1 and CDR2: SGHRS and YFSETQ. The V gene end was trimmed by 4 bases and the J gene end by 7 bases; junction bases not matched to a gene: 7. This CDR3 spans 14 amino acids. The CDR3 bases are TGCGCCAGCAGCCCGACAGGGTTGGGCGGGGAGCTGTTTTTT. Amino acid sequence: CASSPTGLGGELFF.

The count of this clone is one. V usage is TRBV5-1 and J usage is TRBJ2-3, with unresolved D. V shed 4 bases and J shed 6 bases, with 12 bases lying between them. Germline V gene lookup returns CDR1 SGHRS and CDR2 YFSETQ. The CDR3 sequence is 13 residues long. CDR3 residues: CASSPTPRDTQYF. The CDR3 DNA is TGCGCCAGCAGCCCTACCCCTAGGGATACGCAGTATTTT.

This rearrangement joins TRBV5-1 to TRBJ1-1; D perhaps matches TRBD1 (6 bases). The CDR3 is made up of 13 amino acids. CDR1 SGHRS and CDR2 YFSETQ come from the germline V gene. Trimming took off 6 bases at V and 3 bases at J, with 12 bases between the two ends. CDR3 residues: CASTRGGDTEAFF. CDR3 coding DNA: TGCGCCAGCACCCGGGGGGGCGACACTGAAGCTTTCTTT.

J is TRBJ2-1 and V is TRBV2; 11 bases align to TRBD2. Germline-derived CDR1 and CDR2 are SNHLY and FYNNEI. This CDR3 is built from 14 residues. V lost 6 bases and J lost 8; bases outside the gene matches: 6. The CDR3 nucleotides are TGTGCCAGCAGCGTTATACTAGCGGGAGATGAGCAGTTCTTC. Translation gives CASSVILAGDEQFF. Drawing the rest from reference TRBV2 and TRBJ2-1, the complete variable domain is EPEVTQTPSHQVTQMGQEVILRCVPISNHLYFYWYRQILGQKVEFLVSFYNNEISEKSEIFDDQFSVERPDGSNFTLKIRSTKLEDSAMYFCASSVILAGDEQFFGPGTRLTVL.